One and the same sample provided the 18 T cell receptor beta chains below, sequenced in a study of Graves' ophthalmopathy and Graves' hyperthyroidism. From RNA, the CDR3 regions of TCR beta chains were amplified and sequenced. The authors performed first-round RT-PCR with HTBI primers and then a second-round multiplex PCR. Each CDR3 protein gets one entry after TCRdb re-called the multiplex PCR reads with MiXCR. The sample carries around 520,000 distinct CDR3 sequences, 35% to 40% recorded once. Sequencing used peripheral blood or thyroid tissue (not recorded which). The receptors originated from an adult man with Graves' hyperthyroidism.

This rearrangement joins TRBV2 to TRBJ1-2, with 9 nucleotides matching TRBD1. Germline V lookup: CDR1 SNHLY, CDR2 FYNNEI. V was clipped by 5 bases and J by 4 bases; unmatched bases: 17. The CDR3 contains 18 residues. The CDR3 sequence is CASSLVTGGNPLPYGYTF. The CDR3 DNA sequence: TGTGCCAGCAGTCTCGTGACAGGGGGAAATCCTTTACCCTATGGCTACACCTTC.

V gene TRBV7-8 combines with J gene TRBJ2-7; the match to TRBD1 covers 8 bases. The CDR3 length is 14 residues. The V segment lost 4 bases and the J segment 9 bases; nucleotides outside the gene matches: 11. Germline V lookup: CDR1 SGHVS, CDR2 FQNEAQ. The CDR3 DNA is TGTGCCAGCAGCTACGGACAGGGTGGGGATACGCAGTACTTC. Translating gives CASSYGQGGDTQYF.

The chain couples TRBV12-3 or TRBV12-4 to TRBJ1-1; D unclear. V was shortened by 4 bases and J by 1 base, with 10 bases between the two germline ends. The CDR3 extends over 14 amino acids. The CDR3 nucleotides read TGTGCCAGCAGTTCCGCAGCCCAGAACACTGAAGCTTTCTTT. It encodes CASSSAAQNTEAFF.

The table lists this clonotype with a count of one. The CDR3 end shows no conserved phenylalanine or tryptophan, and so a read error is likely. The chain joins TRBV4-2 to TRBJ1-5; 9 nucleotides align to TRBD1. Germline V gene lookup returns CDR1 LGHNA and CDR2 YNFKEQ. V trimming: 0 bases; J trimming: 7 bases; junction bases outside the gene matches: 4. CDR3 length: 15 residues. CDR3 coding DNA: TGTGCCAGCAGCCAAGAGGGGACAGGGTACCAGCCCCAGCATCTT. Amino acid sequence: CASSQEGTGYQPQHL.

This clonotype came up many times. The V and J genes are TRBV11-2 and TRBJ2-5; 7 nucleotides agree with TRBD2. The CDR3 has 14 residues. J lost 2 bases, V lost 2 bases, and 2 bases had no gene match. Germline loops: CDR1 SGHAT, CDR2 FQNNGV. The CDR3 DNA reads TGTGCCAGCAGCTTACGCGGGGGACAAGAGACCCAGTACTTC. This gives the protein CASSLRGGQETQYF.

The chain is built from TRBV6-4 and TRBJ1-5; the D gene is possibly TRBD1 (5 bases). The germline V gene has CDR1 MRHNA and CDR2 SNTAGT. The CDR3 totals 13 residues. Trimming removed 5 bases at V and 11 bases at J, with 16 bases between. CDR3 nucleotide sequence: TGTGCCAGCAGTAACAGGTTCCCTGAGACCCAGCATTTT. This gives the protein CASSNRFPETQHF.

This clonotype was counted between two and nine times. The chain carries TRBV4-1 and TRBJ1-5; D ambiguous. V was clipped by 1 base and J by 7 bases, with 14 bases between them. Germline CDR1 and CDR2: MGHRA and YSYEKL. The CDR3 length is 15 residues. The CDR3 nucleotides are TGCGCCAGCAGCCAAGTGCCCCCCCCGGGCCAGCCCCAGCATTTT. This codes for CASSQVPPPGQPQHF.

This clonotype has a count of ten or more. The chain employs TRBV5-1 and TRBJ2-6; tentative D call: TRBD1 (6 bases). V shed 4 bases and J shed 1 base, with 12 bases lying between them. The germline CDR1 and CDR2 sequences are SGHRS and YFSETQ. This CDR3 contains 16 residues. The CDR3 DNA sequence: TGCGCCAGCAGCCCCCTGGACAGATCTGGGGCCAACGTCCTGACTTTC. Amino acid sequence: CASSPLDRSGANVLTF.

The chain recombines TRBV4-1 with TRBJ2-5; TRBD2 matches at 9 bases. V shed 4 bases, J shed 2 bases, and the junction held 5 bases outside the gene matches. CDR3 length: 15 residues. CDR1 is MGHRA and CDR2 is YSYEKL in the germline V gene. The CDR3 protein is CASSPTSGLQETQYF. For the CDR3, the DNA is TGCGCCAGCAGCCCGACTAGCGGACTTCAAGAGACCCAGTACTTC.

A single count supports this clonotype. The chain is built from TRBV29-1 and TRBJ2-5; D may be TRBD1 (7 bases). V was pared by 4 bases and J by 2 bases, with 20 bases between. The germline CDR1 and CDR2 sequences are SQVTM and ANQGSEA. This CDR3 is built from 16 residues. CDR3 DNA sequence: TGCAGCGTTGTTCCTAGCAGGGGGGCATCACAAGAGACCCAGTACTTC. Amino acids: CSVVPSRGASQETQYF.

In its sample, this clonotype was seen many times. The rearrangement joins TRBV7-8 to TRBJ1-1; D may be TRBD1 (5 bases). Per the germline V gene, CDR1 is SGHVS and CDR2 is FQNEAQ. Trimming cost V 1 base and J 1 base, with 10 bases left between them. This CDR3 has 15 amino acids. CDR3 DNA: TGTGCCAGCAGCTTAGGCGACAGTCCGAACACTGAAGCTTTCTTT. Translated: CASSLGDSPNTEAFF.

CDR3 sequence (DNA): TGTGCCAGCAGCTCCGGACAAGCTAACTATGGGGCCAACGTCCTGACTTTC. As protein: CASSSGQANYGANVLTF. The chain employs TRBV5-5 and TRBJ2-6, with D tentatively TRBD1 (5 bases). Germline V gives CDR1 SGHKS, CDR2 YYEKEE (reference sequence). V gave up 3 bases and J gave up 3 bases, with 16 bases separating them. The CDR3 extends over 17 amino acids.

There are many counts of this clonotype. The CDR3 here is CASSQDSAGVGYGYTF. CDR3 DNA: TGCGCCAGCAGCCAAGATTCCGCAGGGGTAGGCTATGGCTACACCTTC. This chain uses TRBV4-1 with TRBJ1-2; D may be TRBD1 (6 bases). The CDR3 sequence is 16 residues long. The V end lost 0 bases, the J end lost 4 bases, and 15 bases lay between the germline ends. Germline V gives CDR1 MGHRA, CDR2 YSYEKL.

This clonotype was recorded many times. This chain links TRBV12-3 or TRBV12-4 with TRBJ1-5, with 7 positions matching TRBD1. This CDR3 is 14 amino acids long. The ends lost 6 bases at V and 3 bases at J; junction bases unmatched: 5. As DNA, the CDR3 is TGTGCCAGCAGCGGGACAGCTAACAATCAGCCCCAGCATTTT. This codes for CASSGTANNQPQHF.

This chain uses TRBV10-2 with TRBJ1-2, with D unresolved. Trimming cost V 3 bases and J 1 base, with 6 bases left between them. Per germline, CDR1 WSHSY and CDR2 SAAADI. CDR3 length: 13 amino acids. CDR3 amino acids: CASSERDNYGYTF. The CDR3 DNA follows: TGCGCCAGCAGTGAAAGGGATAACTATGGCTACACCTTC.

This clonotype has more than one count but fewer than ten. CDR3 sequence (DNA): TGCGGGGAGCAGGACAGGACGAAAGAGACCCAGTACTTC. Translating it yields CGEQDRTKETQYF. The chain uses TRBV20-1 and TRBJ2-5, with TRBD1 matching 7 bases. Germline CDR1 reads DFQATT; CDR2 reads SNEGSKA (reference sequence). This CDR3 has 13 amino acids.

Comment on this clonotype: This may stem from a read error, because a much larger clone lies one nucleotide away. This rearrangement joins TRBV5-5 to TRBJ2-2, with D unclear. V was pared by 6 bases and J by 4 bases, with 13 bases between. The CDR3 loop spans 14 amino acids. Germline V lookup: CDR1 SGHKS, CDR2 YYEKEE (reference sequence). CDR3 bases: TGTGCCAGCAACTTCCTCCTTAGCACCGGGGAGCTGTTTTTT. Encoded protein: CASNFLLSTGELFF.

The rearrangement joins TRBV2 to TRBJ1-2; 8 positions match TRBD1. J gave up 7 bases and V 4 bases, and 11 bases lay outside the gene matches. Germline lookup yields CDR1 SNHLY and CDR2 FYNNEI. The CDR3 length is 15 residues. DNA for the CDR3: TGTGCCAGCAGTGTTTACGGGACAGGAATCTTTGGCTACACCTTC. This gives the protein CASSVYGTGIFGYTF.